One sample yielded the 32 T cell receptor beta chains listed below, sequenced in a study of blood T cells in healthy people across ages (dated by TCRdb to 2013 to 2016). Receptor libraries were prepared by 5' RACE. Sequenced using an Illumina HiSeq 2500. A second PCR of roughly 7 to 11 cycles was performed with a sample-barcoded 5' primer and a J-beta primer mix. The raw public reads went through TCRdb reprocessing: fastp at Q25, MiXCR clone calling, in-frame beta chains kept. When rows share a CDR3 protein, they turn into one entry using the most common DNA and genes. Within this sample are hundreds of thousands of distinct CDR3 sequences, with 45% to 50% of them counted one time only. Clones ranked in the top ten supply around 32% of the sample. What was sequenced was blood. These receptor sequences come from a woman aged 60 to 75 in good health.

The chain links TRBV4-2 to TRBJ2-1; weak D call: TRBD1 (5 bases). The better agreement between TRBJ2-7 and the DNA end casts doubt on the J call. The CDR3 totals 16 residues. Germline V lookup: CDR1 LGHNA, CDR2 YNFKEQ. CDR3 DNA: TGTGCCAGCAGCCCCGCCGTCCAGGGCCCCTACAATGAGCAGTACTTC. This gives the protein CASSPAVQGPYNEQYF.

The chain has TRBV28 and TRBJ2-7, with unresolved D. This CDR3 has 16 residues. Trimming removed 3 bases at V and 0 bases at J, with 15 bases between. The germline CDR1 and CDR2 sequences are MDHEN and SYDVKM. The CDR3 protein is CASSFRLGSNSYEQYF. The CDR3 bases are TGTGCCAGCAGTTTCCGGCTGGGCTCTAACTCCTACGAGCAGTACTTC.

Remarks on this clonotype: At one end, the junction sequence differs from germline, possibly due to a read error. The chain recombines TRBV5-1 with TRBJ2-1; D remains unclear. The CDR3 totals 17 residues. Germline loops: CDR1 SGHRS, CDR2 YFSETQ. The DNA for the CDR3 is TGCGCCAGCAGCTTGGGGTGGGCTTCGAGCTCCTATAATGAGCAGTTCTTC. Protein: CASSLGWASSSYNEQFF.

With regard to this clonotype: One end of the junction is discordant with germline, which a read error may explain. The CDR3 DNA is TGCGCCAGCCGGCTCGCTACGAACCCCGGGGAGCTGTTTTTT. Translated, it gives CASRLATNPGELFF. The chain is built from TRBV5-1 and TRBJ2-2; D ambiguous. Germline V gives CDR1 SGHRS, CDR2 YFSETQ. The CDR3 length is 14 residues.

The chain recombines TRBV6-5 with TRBJ1-6; TRBD1 is a possible D gene (5 bases). This CDR3 region has 14 residues. Trimming removed 4 bases from V and 7 bases from J, with 11 bases in between. Germline V CDR1 and CDR2: MNHEY, SVGAGI. The CDR3 sequence is CASSSEAGNSPLHF. Here the CDR3 DNA reads TGTGCCAGCAGTTCCGAGGCAGGGAATTCACCCCTCCACTTT.

This clonotype has only one observation. This sequence joins TRBV7-9 and TRBJ2-1, with D tentatively TRBD1 (5 bases). The germline V gene has CDR1 SEHNR and CDR2 FQNEAQ (reference sequence). V lost 1 base and J lost 2, with 12 bases in between. The CDR3 sequence is 16 residues long. The CDR3 reads CASSLDSVQAYNEQFF. The CDR3 DNA sequence: TGTGCCAGCAGCTTAGATAGTGTACAGGCCTACAATGAGCAGTTCTTC.

The rearrangement links TRBV6-5 to TRBJ2-5; TRBD2 might be the D (5 bases). The DNA matches TRBJ2-7 better at its end, which makes the J call doubtful. The CDR3 length is 17 residues. From germline, CDR1 is MNHEY and CDR2 SVGAGI. CDR3 region: CASSYSVDTSLKNEQYF. As DNA, the CDR3 is TGTGCCAGCAGTTACTCGGTCGATACTAGTTTGAAAAACGAGCAGTACTTC.

This clonotype has just a few counts. V and J are TRBV29-1 and TRBJ1-2, with a tentative D call TRBD1 (5 bases). The CDR3 loop spans 13 amino acids. CDR1 and CDR2 from the germline V gene are SQVTM and ANQGSEA. V lost 0 bases and J lost 8, with 13 bases in between. CDR3 sequence: CSVEDVRGGGYTF. Here the CDR3 DNA reads TGCAGCGTTGAAGATGTTAGGGGAGGGGGCTACACCTTC.

Regarding this clonotype: One base away lies a much larger clone, so this may be a sequencing read error. The chain combines TRBV4-3 with TRBJ1-1; the D is unclear. Germline V gene data show CDR1 as LGHNA and CDR2 as YSLEER. The V end was cut by 0 bases, the J end by 10 bases, with 9 bases between. The CDR3 length is 12 residues. The CDR3 reads CASSQDVEGAFF. CDR3 sequence (DNA): TGCGCCAGCAGCCAAGACGTAGAAGGAGCTTTCTTT.

The CDR3 nucleotides read TGTGCCATCTCTGTGGGGGGGGCCTACAATGAGCAGTTCTTC. Amino acid sequence: CAISVGGAYNEQFF. The chain is built from TRBV12-3 or TRBV12-4 and TRBJ2-1; 7 bases are shared with TRBD2. This CDR3 is 14 amino acids long. The J segment lost 2 bases and the V segment lost 10 bases, leaving 8 bases of the junction unmatched.

A few counts support this clonotype. This chain connects TRBV7-9 to TRBJ1-2; D unresolved. V lost 1 base to trimming and J lost 8 bases, with 11 bases between them. The V gene's germline CDR1 is SEHNR and CDR2 FQNEAQ (reference sequence). The CDR3 has 13 residues. Here the CDR3 reads CASSLVGQEGYTF. CDR3 coding DNA: TGTGCCAGCAGCTTAGTAGGGCAAGAAGGCTACACCTTC. The entire variable domain, with the rest obtained from reference TRBV7-9 and TRBJ1-2, is as follows: DTGVSQNPRHKITKRGQNVTFRCDPISEHNRLYWYRQTLGQGPEFLTYFQNEAQLEKSRLLSDRFSAERPKGSFSTLEIQRTEQGDSAMYLCASSLVGQEGYTFGSGTRLTVV.

V and J are TRBV2 and TRBJ2-7; D unclear. The germline CDR1 and CDR2 sequences are SNHLY and FYNNEI. V was pared by 4 bases and J by 5 bases, with 6 bases between. CDR3 size: 11 residues. The CDR3 protein is CASSAKNEQYF. CDR3 coding DNA: TGTGCCAGCAGTGCCAAAAACGAGCAGTACTTC.

The chain couples TRBV12-3 or TRBV12-4 to TRBJ1-6, with 8 nucleotides matching TRBD1. This CDR3 has 14 residues. The V segment lost 6 bases and the J segment 10 bases; nucleotides outside the gene matches: 8. The CDR3, as DNA: TGTGCCAGCAGACCCACAGGGGGAAGATCACCCCTCCACTTT. Protein sequence: CASRPTGGRSPLHF.

This chain links TRBV7-2 with TRBJ1-2; no clear D. The germline V and J ends were trimmed by 2 bases and 4 bases, with 14 bases remaining between them. The germline gives CDR1 SGHTA, CDR2 FQGNSA. The CDR3 totals 15 residues. The CDR3 nucleotides are TGTGCCAGCAGCTTAACTGCCGGGCCGGGCTATGGCTACACCTTC. Translating it yields CASSLTAGPGYGYTF.

This chain links TRBV20-1 with TRBJ2-1, with a weak D call TRBD2 (6 bases). The CDR3 contains 13 residues. Germline-derived CDR1 and CDR2 are DFQATT and SNEGSKA (reference sequence). With 3 bases removed from V and 9 bases from J, the gap between germline ends came to 15 bases. The CDR3 coding sequence is TGCAGTGCTAGTGGGGGGAGTGGTGGTGAGCAGTTCTTC. Translating gives CSASGGSGGEQFF.

V usage is TRBV2 and J usage is TRBJ1-1; D might be TRBD1 (5 bases). This CDR3 has 14 amino acids. V gave up 2 bases and J gave up 4 bases, with 11 bases separating them. The germline V gene encodes CDR1 SNHLY and CDR2 FYNNEI. The DNA for the CDR3 is TGTGCCAGCAGTGAACGCTTAGGGGCCACTGAAGCTTTCTTT. As protein: CASSERLGATEAFF.

This rearrangement joins TRBV10-3 to TRBJ2-7; D is undetermined. Between the trimmed V and J ends, which lost 4 bases and 0 bases, there was a span of 13 bases. The CDR3 runs 15 residues. Looked up from germline, CDR1 is ENHRY and CDR2 is SYGVKD. CDR3 residues: CAISGSGPGSYEQYF. Written as DNA, the CDR3 is TGTGCCATCAGTGGGTCAGGCCCAGGCTCCTACGAGCAGTACTTC.

The CDR3 spells CASSRQTGEYNEQFF. The CDR3 nucleotides are TGTGCCAGCAGCCGCCAAACGGGAGAGTACAATGAGCAGTTCTTC. V usage is TRBV4-2 and J usage is TRBJ2-1, with D possibly being TRBD2 (6 bases). CDR3 length equals 15 residues. Looked up from germline, CDR1 is LGHNA and CDR2 is YNFKEQ. V lost 4 bases and J lost 4, with 14 bases in between.

The V call is TRBV20-1, the J call TRBJ2-6; D is tentatively TRBD1 or TRBD2 (5 bases each). The V gene's germline CDR1 is DFQATT and CDR2 SNEGSKA (reference sequence). The ends were cut back, 3 bases at V and 4 bases at J, with 13 bases in the middle. The CDR3 length is 15 residues. For the CDR3, the DNA is TGCAGTGCTAGGGGGGTGGTCCTAGGGGCCAACGTCCTGACTTTC. The encoded protein is CSARGVVLGANVLTF.

V is TRBV7-2 and J is TRBJ2-7, with D tentatively TRBD2 (6 bases). Germline CDR1 and CDR2: SGHTA and FQGNSA. V lost 6 bases, J lost 10 bases, and 25 bases lay in between. The CDR3 runs to 15 residues. In DNA, the CDR3 is TGTGCCAGCAGGCTAAACCCGGCGGGGCAAGAGGCCCAGTACTTC. This encodes CASRLNPAGQEAQYF.

Comment on this clonotype: An end of the junction differs from the germline gene, which may be a read error. The gene calls are TRBV10-3 and TRBJ2-1; 11 nucleotides match TRBD1. CDR3 length: 13 amino acids. Germline CDR1 and CDR2: ENHRY and SYGVKD. CDR3 coding DNA: TGTGTCATCAGCGGGACAGGGGGTGATGAGCAGTTCTTC. This sequence encodes CVISGTGGDEQFF.

This clonotype came up a few times. The V call is TRBV4-3, the J call TRBJ2-5; D may be TRBD1 or TRBD2 (5 bases each). This CDR3 spans 14 amino acids. Germline V lookup: CDR1 LGHNA, CDR2 YSLEER. V was shortened by 0 bases and J by 7 bases, with 12 bases between the two germline ends. This CDR3 is CASSQEPGRGTQYF. CDR3 nucleotides: TGCGCCAGCAGCCAAGAACCGGGGCGCGGGACCCAGTACTTC.

The chain links TRBV29-1 to TRBJ2-4, with D tentatively TRBD2 (5 bases). The V gene's germline CDR1 is SQVTM and CDR2 ANQGSEA. The V end lost 2 bases, the J end lost 13 bases, and 12 bases lay between the germline ends. This CDR3 region has 11 residues. The CDR3 protein is CSVERAREQYF. The DNA for the CDR3 is TGCAGCGTTGAACGTGCTAGGGAGCAGTACTTC.

The rearrangement joins TRBV7-2 to TRBJ2-7, with D hard to call. Looked up from germline, CDR1 is SGHTA and CDR2 is FQGNSA. V lost 8 bases and J lost 3, with 14 bases in between. The CDR3 is 13 amino acids. The CDR3 region is CASASDFGYEQYF. DNA of the CDR3: TGTGCCAGCGCCAGTGATTTCGGCTACGAGCAGTACTTC.

The chain combines TRBV29-1 with TRBJ2-5, with 7 bases matching TRBD1. The DNA end is more similar to TRBJ2-7, so the J call may be wrong. The CDR3 runs 13 residues. CDR1 SQVTM and CDR2 ANQGSEA come from the germline V gene. The CDR3, as DNA: TGCAGCGGCCGGAACAGGGGAAATTACGAGCAGTACTTC. It specifies CSGRNRGNYEQYF.

This clonotype was seen at least ten times. This sequence joins TRBV20-1 and TRBJ2-1, with TRBD2 identical over 7 bases. With V trimmed by 3 bases and J by 7 bases, 3 bases remained unmatched. There are 12 residues in the CDR3. Germline V gene sequence: CDR1 DFQATT, CDR2 SNEGSKA (reference sequence). CDR3: CSARTGGNEQFF. The CDR3 DNA reads TGCAGTGCTAGGACGGGGGGAAATGAGCAGTTCTTC.

This chain uses TRBV20-1 with TRBJ2-7; TRBD2 matches 11 bases. V lost 5 bases and J lost 4; bases outside the gene matches: 10. This CDR3 is built from 15 residues. Germline V gene lookup returns CDR1 DFQATT and CDR2 SNEGSKA (reference sequence). In nucleotides, the CDR3 is TGCAGTGCTTACCCTAGCGGGAGGACTTCTTACGAGCAGTACTTC. As protein: CSAYPSGRTSYEQYF.

The V and J genes are TRBV14 and TRBJ2-7; D remains ambiguous. The CDR3 has 12 amino acids. In germline, CDR1 is SGHDN, CDR2 FVKESK. Trimming left V 4 bases short and J 3 bases short, with 7 bases between. The CDR3 sequence: CASSLKNYEQYF. The DNA of the CDR3 is TGTGCCAGCAGCCTGAAAAACTACGAGCAGTACTTC. Complete variable domain (other parts from reference TRBV14 and TRBJ2-7): EAGVTQFPSHSVIEKGQTVTLRCDPISGHDNLYWYRRVMGKEIKFLLHFVKESKQDESGMPNNRFLAERTGGTYSTLKVQPAELEDSGVYFCASSLKNYEQYFGPGTRLTVT.

V is TRBV20-1 and J is TRBJ2-3; D is uncertain. The CDR3 loop spans 14 amino acids. The germline gives CDR1 DFQATT, CDR2 SNEGSKA (reference sequence). The V end lost 5 bases, the J end lost 3 bases, and 15 bases lay between the germline ends. The CDR3 is CSALRPGRTDTQYF. The CDR3 bases are TGCAGTGCTCTAAGACCTGGGCGTACAGATACGCAGTATTTT.

This chain connects TRBV7-2 to TRBJ1-2; the D is unclear. The V gene lost 5 bases and the J gene lost 4 bases, with 11 bases spanning the gap. The CDR3 sequence is 13 residues long. Germline CDR1 SGHTA, CDR2 FQGNSA. CDR3 in amino acids: CASSAIALYGYTF. The CDR3 nucleotides are TGTGCCAGCAGCGCCATAGCCCTCTATGGCTACACCTTC.

V and J are TRBV29-1 and TRBJ2-1; a possible D gene is TRBD1 (5 bases). The J call may not be correct, given that the DNA end is closer to TRBJ2-7. Looked up from germline, CDR1 is SQVTM and CDR2 is ANQGSEA. This CDR3 spans 14 amino acids. CDR3: CSGEDRRSYNEQYF. The CDR3, as DNA: TGCAGCGGGGAAGACAGACGCTCCTACAATGAGCAGTACTTC.

The J gene is TRBJ2-7, the V gene TRBV12-3 or TRBV12-4; weak D call: TRBD2 (5 bases). This CDR3 is 13 amino acids long. Trimming stripped 6 bases from V and 2 bases from J, with 11 bases between. CDR3 region: CASREKRAYEQYF. CDR3 DNA sequence: TGTGCCAGCAGGGAAAAGAGGGCCTACGAGCAGTACTTC.